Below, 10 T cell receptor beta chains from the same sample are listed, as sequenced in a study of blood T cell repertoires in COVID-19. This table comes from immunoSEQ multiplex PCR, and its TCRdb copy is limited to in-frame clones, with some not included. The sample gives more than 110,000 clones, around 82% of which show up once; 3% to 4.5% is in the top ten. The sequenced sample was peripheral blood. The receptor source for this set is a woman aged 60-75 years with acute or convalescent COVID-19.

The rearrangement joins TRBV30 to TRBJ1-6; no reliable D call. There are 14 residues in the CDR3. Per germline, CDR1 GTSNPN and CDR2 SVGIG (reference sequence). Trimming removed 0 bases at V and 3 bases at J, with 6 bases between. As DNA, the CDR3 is TGTGCCTGGAGTGTAGGGAGCTATAATTCACCCCTCCACTTT. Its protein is CAWSVGSYNSPLHF.

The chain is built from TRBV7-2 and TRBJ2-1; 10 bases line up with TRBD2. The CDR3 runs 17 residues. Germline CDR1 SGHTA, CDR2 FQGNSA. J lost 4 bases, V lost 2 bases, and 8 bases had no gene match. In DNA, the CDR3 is TGTGCCAGCAGCTTATTCCTAGCGGGAGCGGGATACAATGAGCAGTTCTTC. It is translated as CASSLFLAGAGYNEQFF.

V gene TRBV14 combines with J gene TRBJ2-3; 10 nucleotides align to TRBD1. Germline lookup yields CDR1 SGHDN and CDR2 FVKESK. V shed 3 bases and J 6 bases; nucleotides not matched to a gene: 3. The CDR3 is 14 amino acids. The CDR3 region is CASSQTGGADTQYF. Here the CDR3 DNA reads TGTGCCAGCAGCCAGACAGGGGGCGCCGATACGCAGTATTTT.

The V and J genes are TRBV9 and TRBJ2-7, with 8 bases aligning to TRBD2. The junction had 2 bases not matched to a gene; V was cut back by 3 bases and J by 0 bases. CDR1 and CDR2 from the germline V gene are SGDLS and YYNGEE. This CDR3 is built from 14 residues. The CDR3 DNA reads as TGTGCCAGCAGCGGTAGCGGGAACTCCTACGAGCAGTACTTC. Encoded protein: CASSGSGNSYEQYF.

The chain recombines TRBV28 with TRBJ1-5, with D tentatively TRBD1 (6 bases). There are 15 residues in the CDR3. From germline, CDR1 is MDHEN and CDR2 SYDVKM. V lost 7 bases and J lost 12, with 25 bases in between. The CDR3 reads CASMDSPGPSSFQHF. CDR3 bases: TGTGCCAGCATGGACAGCCCGGGACCGTCGAGCTTCCAGCATTTT.

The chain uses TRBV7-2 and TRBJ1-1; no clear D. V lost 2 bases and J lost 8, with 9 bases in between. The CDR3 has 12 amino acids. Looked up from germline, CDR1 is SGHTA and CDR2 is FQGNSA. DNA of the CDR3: TGTGCCAGCAGCTTATATAGTAGAGAAGCTTTCTTT. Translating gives CASSLYSREAFF.

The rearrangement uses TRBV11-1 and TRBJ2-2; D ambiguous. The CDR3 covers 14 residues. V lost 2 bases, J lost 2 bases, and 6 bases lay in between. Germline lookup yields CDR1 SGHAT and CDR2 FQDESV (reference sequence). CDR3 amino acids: CASSLRRNTGELFF. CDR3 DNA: TGTGCCAGCAGCTTAAGGAGAAACACCGGGGAGCTGTTTTTT.

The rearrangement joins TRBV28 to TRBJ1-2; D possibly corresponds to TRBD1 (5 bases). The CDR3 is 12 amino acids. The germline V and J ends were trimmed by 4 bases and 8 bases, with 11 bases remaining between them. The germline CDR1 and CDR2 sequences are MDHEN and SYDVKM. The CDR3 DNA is TGTGCCAGCAGTTCCGGGGGACCCGGCTACACCTTC. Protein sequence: CASSSGGPGYTF.

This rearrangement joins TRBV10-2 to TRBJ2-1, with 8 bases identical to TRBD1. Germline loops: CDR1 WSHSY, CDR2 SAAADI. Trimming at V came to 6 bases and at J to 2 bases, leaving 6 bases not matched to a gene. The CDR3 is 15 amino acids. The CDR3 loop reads CASRPGTGPYNEQFF. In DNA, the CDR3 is TGCGCCAGCAGGCCCGGGACAGGTCCCTACAATGAGCAGTTCTTC.

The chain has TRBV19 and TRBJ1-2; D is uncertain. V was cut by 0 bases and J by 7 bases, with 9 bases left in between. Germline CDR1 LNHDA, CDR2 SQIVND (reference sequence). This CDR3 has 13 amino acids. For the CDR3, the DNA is TGTGCCAGTAGTATAGATCTAGGAACTGGCTACACCTTC. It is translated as CASSIDLGTGYTF.